These T cell receptor beta chains were read from a single sample in a study of CD8+ T cells in alopecia areata. Assay used: immunoSEQ multiplex PCR; TCRdb lists only in-frame clones, some missing. Among about 210,000 clones listed, around two fifths were seen once. The specimen was CD4+ T cells sorted from blood, collected around week 36, from a patient treated with tofacitinib. These receptor sequences come from a human donor with alopecia areata. Each CDR3 is given with its conserved first and last residue. The D gene is left open where the match is weak. Some rows have no size entry. The others give once, few or many, or a class for an expanded clone.

abundance: NA
d_gene: TRBD1
j_gene: TRBJ1-5
v_gene: TRBV19
CDR3nt: TGTGCCACTAAAGACAGGGTAGATCAGCCCCAGCATTTT
CDR3aa: CATKDRVDQPQHF

abundance: few
d_gene: TRBD2
j_gene: TRBJ2-1
v_gene: TRBV6-5
CDR3nt: TGTGCCAGCACCTCTGCGGGGGTGCAGTTCTTC
CDR3aa: CASTSAGVQFF

abundance: few
d_gene: TRBD2
j_gene: TRBJ2-7
v_gene: TRBV6-1
CDR3nt: TGTGCCAGCAGGACGGGAGGGCCGAGCTCCTACGAGCAGTACTTC
CDR3aa: CASRTGGPSSYEQYF

abundance: NA
d_gene: NA
j_gene: TRBJ1-5
v_gene: TRBV27
CDR3nt: TGTGCCAGCAGTTTATACCCGGGTATTTTAGGCAATCAGCCCCAGCATTTT
CDR3aa: CASSLYPGILGNQPQHF

abundance: few
d_gene: NA
j_gene: TRBJ2-1
v_gene: TRBV27
CDR3nt: TGTGCCAGCAGTCCACCCCTGGGTGAGCAGTTCTTC
CDR3aa: CASSPPLGEQFF

abundance: NA
d_gene: TRBD2
j_gene: TRBJ2-1
v_gene: TRBV29-1
CDR3nt: TGCAGCGTGCGAACTAGCGGTTCCTACAATGAGCAGTTCTTC
CDR3aa: CSVRTSGSYNEQFF

abundance: NA
d_gene: NA
j_gene: TRBJ2-7
v_gene: TRBV6-5
CDR3nt: TGTGCCAGCAGTTACTCGAGGAAAACAGGTGGGAACGAGCAGTACTTC
CDR3aa: CASSYSRKTGGNEQYF

abundance: NA
d_gene: TRBD2
j_gene: TRBJ2-1
v_gene: TRBV29-1
CDR3nt: TGCAGCGCCGGACTAGATTTTACCTACAATGAGCAGTTCTTC
CDR3aa: CSAGLDFTYNEQFF

abundance: NA
d_gene: TRBD2
j_gene: TRBJ2-1
v_gene: TRBV6-1
CDR3nt: TGTGCCAGCAGAGCTAGCGGCACCTACAATGAGCAGTTCTTC
CDR3aa: CASRASGTYNEQFF

abundance: few
d_gene: NA
j_gene: TRBJ2-5
v_gene: TRBV29-1
CDR3nt: TGCAGCGTAGCCGCCCGCCCGCGGGAGACCCAGTACTTC
CDR3aa: CSVAARPRETQYF

abundance: NA
d_gene: NA
j_gene: TRBJ2-5
v_gene: TRBV5-1
CDR3nt: TGCGCCAGCAGCTTGCAGGGCAGGGAGACCCAGTACTTC
CDR3aa: CASSLQGRETQYF

abundance: NA
d_gene: TRBD2
j_gene: TRBJ2-1
v_gene: TRBV7-2
CDR3nt: TGTGCCAGCAGCCGCCCGGGACTAGCGGGAGGGGTTGAGCAGTTCTTC
CDR3aa: CASSRPGLAGGVEQFF

abundance: NA
d_gene: NA
j_gene: TRBJ1-2
v_gene: TRBV7-9
CDR3nt: TGTGCCAGCAGCCTCGGGGACTATGGCTACACCTTC
CDR3aa: CASSLGDYGYTF